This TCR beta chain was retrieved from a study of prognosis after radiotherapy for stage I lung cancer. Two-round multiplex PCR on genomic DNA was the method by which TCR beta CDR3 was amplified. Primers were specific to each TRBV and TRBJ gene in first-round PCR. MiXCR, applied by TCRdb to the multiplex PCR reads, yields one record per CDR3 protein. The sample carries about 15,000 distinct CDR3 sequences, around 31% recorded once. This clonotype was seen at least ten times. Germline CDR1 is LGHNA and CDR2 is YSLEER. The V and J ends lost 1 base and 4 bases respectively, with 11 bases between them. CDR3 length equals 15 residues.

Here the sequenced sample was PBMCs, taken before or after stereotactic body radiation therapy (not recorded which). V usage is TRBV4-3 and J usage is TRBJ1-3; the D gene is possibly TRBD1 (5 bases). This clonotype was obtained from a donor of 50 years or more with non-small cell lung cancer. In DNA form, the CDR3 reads TGCGCCAGCAGCCAAGCCAGGGAAGGCGGAAACACCATATATTTT. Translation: CASSQAREGGNTIYF.